This TCR beta chain came from a study of T cell repertoires in cytomegalovirus infection. V gave up 0 bases and J gave up 2 bases, with 14 bases separating them. The CDR3 has 17 amino acids. The germline V gene has CDR1 LGHNA and CDR2 YNFKEQ. This clonotype appeared many times. TCRdb ran MiXCR on the reads and lists one entry per CDR3 protein. The sample records 250,000 to 300,000 distinct CDR3 sequences, about 13% being singletons. This chain connects TRBV4-2 to TRBJ2-1; D possibly corresponds to TRBD2 (7 bases). Sequenced material: PBMCs. The sequence was collected from a human donor in good health (CMV status not recorded). Some clones in this sample may be carry-over from other donors' samples. DNA for the CDR3: TGTGCCAGCAGCCAAGAAGGGGGAGGGACGACCTACAATGAGCAGTTCTTC. It encodes CASSQEGGGTTYNEQFF.